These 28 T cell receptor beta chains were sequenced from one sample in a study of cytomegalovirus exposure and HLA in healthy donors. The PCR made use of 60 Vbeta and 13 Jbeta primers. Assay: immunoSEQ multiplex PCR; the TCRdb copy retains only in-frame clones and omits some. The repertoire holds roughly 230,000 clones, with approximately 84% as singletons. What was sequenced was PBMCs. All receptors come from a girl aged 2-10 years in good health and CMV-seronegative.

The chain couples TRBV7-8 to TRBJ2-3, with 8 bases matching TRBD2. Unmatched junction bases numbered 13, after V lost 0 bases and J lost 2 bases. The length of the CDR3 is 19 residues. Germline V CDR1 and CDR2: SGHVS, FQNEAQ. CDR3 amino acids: CASSLAVAGGVLFTDTQYF. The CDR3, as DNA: TGTGCCAGCAGCTTAGCGGTGGCGGGAGGCGTCCTTTTCACAGATACGCAGTATTTT.

CDR3 nucleotides: TGTGCCAGCAGTGATTCAGGGGTCAACGCGAACACCGGGGAGCTGTTTTTT. As protein: CASSDSGVNANTGELFF. The rearrangement uses TRBV2 and TRBJ2-2, with D maybe TRBD1 (6 bases). Germline V CDR1 and CDR2: SNHLY, FYNNEI. The V and J ends lost 3 bases and 0 bases respectively, with 14 bases between them. There are 17 residues in the CDR3.

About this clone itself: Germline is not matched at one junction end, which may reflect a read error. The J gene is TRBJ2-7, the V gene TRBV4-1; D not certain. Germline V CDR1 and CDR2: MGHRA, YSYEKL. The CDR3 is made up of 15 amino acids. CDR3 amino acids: CASRTTTESSYEQHF. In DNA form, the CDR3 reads TGCGCCAGCAGAACAACTACCGAGAGCTCCTACGAGCAGCACTTC.

In DNA form, the CDR3 reads TGTGCCAGCAGCCCCCCACTCTACGAGCAGTACTTC. The encoded protein is CASSPPLYEQYF. V is TRBV28 and J is TRBJ2-7; no clear D. The germline gives CDR1 MDHEN, CDR2 SYDVKM. The CDR3 runs to 12 residues. The V end lost 6 bases, the J end lost 3 bases, and 9 bases lay between the germline ends.

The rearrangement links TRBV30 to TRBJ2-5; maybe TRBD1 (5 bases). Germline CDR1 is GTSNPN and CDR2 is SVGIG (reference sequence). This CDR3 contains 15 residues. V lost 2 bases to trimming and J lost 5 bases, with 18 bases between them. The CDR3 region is CAWSPKVGVLETQYF. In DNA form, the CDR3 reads TGTGCCTGGAGTCCGAAGGTAGGGGTCCTTGAGACCCAGTACTTC.

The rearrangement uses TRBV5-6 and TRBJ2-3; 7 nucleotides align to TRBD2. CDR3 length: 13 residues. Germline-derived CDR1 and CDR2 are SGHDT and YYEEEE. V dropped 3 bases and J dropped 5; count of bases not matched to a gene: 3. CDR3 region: CASSSGGKDTQYF. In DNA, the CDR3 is TGTGCCAGCAGCTCCGGGGGGAAAGATACGCAGTATTTT.

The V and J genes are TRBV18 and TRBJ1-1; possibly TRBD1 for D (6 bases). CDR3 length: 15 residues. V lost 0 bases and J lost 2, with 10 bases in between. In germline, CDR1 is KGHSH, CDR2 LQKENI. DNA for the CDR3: TGTGCCAGCTCACCACCGGGGGCAGGAAACACTGAAGCTTTCTTT. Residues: CASSPPGAGNTEAFF.

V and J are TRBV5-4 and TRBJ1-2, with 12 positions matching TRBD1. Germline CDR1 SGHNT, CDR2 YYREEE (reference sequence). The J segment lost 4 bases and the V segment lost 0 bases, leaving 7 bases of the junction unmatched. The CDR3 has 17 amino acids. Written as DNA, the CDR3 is TGTGCCAGCAGCTTGGAGGGGACAGGGGGCGCGTCCTATGGCTACACCTTC. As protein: CASSLEGTGGASYGYTF.

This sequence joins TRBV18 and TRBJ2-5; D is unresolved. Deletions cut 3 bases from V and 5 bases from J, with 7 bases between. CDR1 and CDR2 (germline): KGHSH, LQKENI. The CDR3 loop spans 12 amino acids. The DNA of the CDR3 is TGTGCCAGCTCACCCAGATGGGAGACCCAGTACTTC. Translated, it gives CASSPRWETQYF.

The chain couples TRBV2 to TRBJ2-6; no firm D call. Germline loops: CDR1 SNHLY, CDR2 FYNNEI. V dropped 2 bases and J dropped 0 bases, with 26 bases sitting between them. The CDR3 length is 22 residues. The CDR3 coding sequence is TGTGCCAGCAGTGAATATGGTGTGGCAGGTTCTCCCTCCCCCTCTGGGGCCAACGTCCTGACTTTC. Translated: CASSEYGVAGSPSPSGANVLTF.

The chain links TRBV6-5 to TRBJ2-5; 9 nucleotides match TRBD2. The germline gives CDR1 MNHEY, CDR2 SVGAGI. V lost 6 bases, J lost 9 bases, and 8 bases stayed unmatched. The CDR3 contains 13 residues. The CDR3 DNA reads TGTGCCAGCAGGGAAGCGGGGGGATGGGCCCAGTACTTC. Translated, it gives CASREAGGWAQYF.

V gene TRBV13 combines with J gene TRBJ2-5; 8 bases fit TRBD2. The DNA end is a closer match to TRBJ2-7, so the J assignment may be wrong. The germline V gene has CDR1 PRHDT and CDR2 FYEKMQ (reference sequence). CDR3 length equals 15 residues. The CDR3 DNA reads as TGTGCCAGCAGCCTGGGGGGGACTAGGATCGACGAGCAGTACTTC. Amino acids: CASSLGGTRIDEQYF.

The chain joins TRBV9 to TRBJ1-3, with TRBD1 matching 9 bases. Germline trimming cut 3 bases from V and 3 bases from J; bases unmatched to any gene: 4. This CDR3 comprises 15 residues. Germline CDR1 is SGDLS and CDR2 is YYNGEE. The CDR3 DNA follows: TGTGCCAGCAGCGGACAGGGGGGGTTTGGAAACACCATATATTTT. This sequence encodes CASSGQGGFGNTIYF.

The CDR3: CSVAQGGTEAFF. As DNA, the CDR3 is TGCAGCGTGGCTCAAGGGGGCACTGAAGCTTTCTTT. This chain links TRBV29-1 with TRBJ1-1; D perhaps matches TRBD1 (6 bases). The CDR3 sequence is 12 residues long. Germline CDR1 SQVTM, CDR2 ANQGSEA. Trimming removed 6 bases at V and 4 bases at J, with 12 bases between.

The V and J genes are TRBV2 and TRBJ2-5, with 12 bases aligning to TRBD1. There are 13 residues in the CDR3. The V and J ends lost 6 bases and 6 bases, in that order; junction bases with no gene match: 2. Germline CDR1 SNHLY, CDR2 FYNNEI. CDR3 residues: CASRGQGAQTQYF. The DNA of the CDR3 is TGTGCCAGCAGGGGACAGGGGGCACAGACCCAGTACTTC.

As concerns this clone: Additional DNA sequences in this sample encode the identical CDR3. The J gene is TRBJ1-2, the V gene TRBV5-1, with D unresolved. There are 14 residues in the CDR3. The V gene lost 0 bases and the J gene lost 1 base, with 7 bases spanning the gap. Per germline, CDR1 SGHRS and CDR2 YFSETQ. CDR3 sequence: CASSLARGNYGYTF. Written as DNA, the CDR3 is TGCGCCAGCAGCTTGGCTCGGGGTAACTATGGCTACACCTTC.

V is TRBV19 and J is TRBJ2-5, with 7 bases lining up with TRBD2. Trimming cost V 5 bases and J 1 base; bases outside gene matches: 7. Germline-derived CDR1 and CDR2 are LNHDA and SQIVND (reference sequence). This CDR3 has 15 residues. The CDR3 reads CASSPLADGQETQYF. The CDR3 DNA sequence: TGTGCCAGTAGTCCCCTAGCGGACGGCCAAGAGACCCAGTACTTC.

The CDR3 region is CASSLTSSGSFGGELFF. CDR3 DNA sequence: TGCGCCAGCAGCCTTACTAGTAGCGGGAGCTTCGGCGGGGAGCTGTTTTTT. The chain carries TRBV5-1 and TRBJ2-2; 9 bases fit TRBD2. This CDR3 contains 17 residues. V dropped 4 bases and J dropped 7; count of bases not matched to a gene: 14. Germline V CDR1 and CDR2: SGHRS, YFSETQ.

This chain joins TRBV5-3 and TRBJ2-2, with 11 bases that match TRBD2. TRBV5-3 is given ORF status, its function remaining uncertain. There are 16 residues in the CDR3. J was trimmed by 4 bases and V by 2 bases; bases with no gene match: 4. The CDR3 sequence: CARSLTSGGGTGELFF. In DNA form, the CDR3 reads TGTGCCAGAAGCTTAACTAGCGGGGGCGGCACCGGGGAGCTGTTTTTT.

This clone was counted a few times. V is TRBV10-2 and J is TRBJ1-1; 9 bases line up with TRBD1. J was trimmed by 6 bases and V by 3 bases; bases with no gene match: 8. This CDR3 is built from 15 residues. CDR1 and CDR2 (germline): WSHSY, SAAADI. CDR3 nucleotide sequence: TGCGCCAGCAGTGAAAGGGGGGACAGGGATGCTGAAGCTTTCTTT. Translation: CASSERGDRDAEAFF.

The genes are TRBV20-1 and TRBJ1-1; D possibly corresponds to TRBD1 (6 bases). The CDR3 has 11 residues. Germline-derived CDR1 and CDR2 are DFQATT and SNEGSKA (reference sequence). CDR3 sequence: CRTGQNTEAFF. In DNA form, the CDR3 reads TGCAGAACGGGACAAAACACTGAAGCTTTCTTT.

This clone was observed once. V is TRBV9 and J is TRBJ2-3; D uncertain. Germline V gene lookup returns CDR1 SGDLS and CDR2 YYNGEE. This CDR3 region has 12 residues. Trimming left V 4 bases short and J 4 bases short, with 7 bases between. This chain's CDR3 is CASSFPSDTQYF. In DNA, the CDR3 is TGTGCCAGCAGCTTCCCGTCAGATACGCAGTATTTT.

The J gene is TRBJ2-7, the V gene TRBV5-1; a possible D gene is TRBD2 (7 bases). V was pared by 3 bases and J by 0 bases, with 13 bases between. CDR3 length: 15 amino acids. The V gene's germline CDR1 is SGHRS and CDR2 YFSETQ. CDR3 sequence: CASSSEGGNSYEQYF. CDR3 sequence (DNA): TGCGCCAGCAGCTCGGAGGGGGGGAACTCCTACGAGCAGTACTTC.

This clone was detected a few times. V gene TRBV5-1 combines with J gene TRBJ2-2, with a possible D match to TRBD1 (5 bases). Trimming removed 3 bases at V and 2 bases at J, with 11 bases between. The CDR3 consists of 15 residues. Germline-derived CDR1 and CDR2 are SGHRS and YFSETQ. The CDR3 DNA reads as TGCGCCAGCAGCTCTGTTCAGGGTAACACCGGGGAGCTGTTTTTT. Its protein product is CASSSVQGNTGELFF.

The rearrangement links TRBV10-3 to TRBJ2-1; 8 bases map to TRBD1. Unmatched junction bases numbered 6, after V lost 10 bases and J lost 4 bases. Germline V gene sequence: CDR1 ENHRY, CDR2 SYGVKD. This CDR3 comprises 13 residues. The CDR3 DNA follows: TGTGCCACTAAAGACAGGGGTTACAATGAGCAGTTCTTC. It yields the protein CATKDRGYNEQFF.

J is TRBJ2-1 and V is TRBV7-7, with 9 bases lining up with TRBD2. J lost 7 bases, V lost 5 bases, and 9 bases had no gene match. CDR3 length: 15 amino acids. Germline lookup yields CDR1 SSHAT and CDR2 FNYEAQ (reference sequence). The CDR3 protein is CASSPAAGGRNEQFF. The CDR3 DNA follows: TGTGCCAGCAGCCCAGCGGCGGGAGGGAGAAATGAGCAGTTCTTC. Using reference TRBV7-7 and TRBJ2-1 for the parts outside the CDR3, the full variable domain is GAGVSQSPRYKVTKRGQDVTLRCDPISSHATLYWYQQALGQGPEFLTYFNYEAQPDKSGLPSDRFSAERPEGSISTLTIQRTEQRDSAMYRCASSPAAGGRNEQFFGPGTRLTVL.

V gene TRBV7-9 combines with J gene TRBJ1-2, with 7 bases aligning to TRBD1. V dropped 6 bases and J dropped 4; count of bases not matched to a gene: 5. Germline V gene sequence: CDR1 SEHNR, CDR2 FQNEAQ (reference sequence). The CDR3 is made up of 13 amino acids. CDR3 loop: CASSGDSGYGYTF. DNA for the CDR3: TGTGCCAGCAGTGGGGACAGTGGCTATGGCTACACCTTC. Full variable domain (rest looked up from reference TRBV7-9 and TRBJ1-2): DTGVSQNPRHKITKRGQNVTFRCDPISEHNRLYWYRQTLGQGPEFLTYFQNEAQLEKSRLLSDRFSAERPKGSFSTLEIQRTEQGDSAMYLCASSGDSGYGYTFGSGTRLTVV.

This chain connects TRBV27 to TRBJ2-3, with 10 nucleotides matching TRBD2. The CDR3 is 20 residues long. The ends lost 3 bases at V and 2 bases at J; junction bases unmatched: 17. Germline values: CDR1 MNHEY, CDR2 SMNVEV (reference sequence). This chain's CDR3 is CASSFLQLAGAQTPTDTQYF. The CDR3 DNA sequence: TGTGCCAGCAGTTTTCTCCAGCTAGCGGGAGCCCAGACCCCCACAGATACGCAGTATTTT.